A selection of T cell receptor beta chains follows, all from one sample in a study of cytomegalovirus exposure and HLA in healthy donors. Some clones are missing from TCRdb's copy, which holds only in-frame ones; the method was immunoSEQ multiplex PCR. The sample contains tens of thousands of clones, approximately 70% of which appear only once. The sample consisted of PBMCs. All receptors come from a woman in her 50s in good health and CMV-seropositive. Both conserved end residues are part of each CDR3. A D gene is named only where the DNA matches it firmly. Some rows mark clone size as missing; the rest say once, few, many or name a class of expanded clone.

J gene | D gene | V gene | clone size | CDR3 DNA | CDR3 protein
TRBJ2-3 | TRBD1 | TRBV7-8 | . | TGTGCCAGCAGAAAGGGACAGACAGATACGCAGTATTTT | CASRKGQTDTQYF
TRBJ1-5 | TRBD1 | TRBV18 | . | TGTGCCAGCTCACTACAGGGGGCCGATCAGCCCCAGCATTTT | CASSLQGADQPQHF
TRBJ2-3 | . | TRBV10-1 | . | TGCGCCAGCAGTGAGGCAGGCACAGATACGCAGTATTTT | CASSEAGTDTQYF
TRBJ1-3 | . | TRBV9 | . | TGTGCCAGCAGCGCCCGTAGTTTCTCTGGAAACACCATATATTTT | CASSARSFSGNTIYF
TRBJ1-5 | TRBD1 | TRBV18 | . | TGTGCCAGCTCACCAAGCGGGACAGGGGGCCGCCTGAATCAGCCCCAGCATTTT | CASSPSGTGGRLNQPQHF
TRBJ1-3 | TRBD1 | TRBV2 | . | TGTGCCAGCAAGGACCCAGACAGGGAGAGCTCTGGAAACACCATATATTTT | CASKDPDRESSGNTIYF
TRBJ2-1 | TRBD2 | TRBV13 | . | TGTGCCAGCAGTCCGGGAGGGCCGGTTGAGCAGTTCTTC | CASSPGGPVEQFF
TRBJ1-1 | . | TRBV4-1 | few | TGCGCCAGCAGCCAACACGGAGGGAGTAACACTGAAGCTTTCTTT | CASSQHGGSNTEAFF
TRBJ2-3 | TRBD2 | TRBV27 | . | TGTGCCAGCGGACGGACTAGCGGGGGGGCCTCGGATACGCAGTATTTT | CASGRTSGGASDTQYF
TRBJ1-3 | TRBD1 | TRBV13 | once | TGTGCCAGCAGCTTAGTAACAGGGGCTGGAAACACCATATATTTT | CASSLVTGAGNTIYF
TRBJ1-2 | . | TRBV7-2 | . | TGTGCCAGCAGCTGGAGACAGGACAGCTATGGCTACACCTTC | CASSWRQDSYGYTF
TRBJ2-1 | TRBD2 | TRBV15 | few | TGTGCCACCAGTACCGGGACTAGCGGGGTTCGGCTCTTC | CATSTGTSGVRLF
TRBJ1-5 | . | TRBV9 | once | TGTGCCAGCAGCGCAGGGTCGAGCAATCAGCCCCAGCATTTT | CASSAGSSNQPQHF
TRBJ1-1 | . | TRBV30 | . | TGTGCCTGGAGTGGTACAGTAAGGTCTGAAGCTTTCTTT | CAWSGTVRSEAFF
TRBJ2-2 | . | TRBV4-3 | . | TGCGCCAGCATAAGAGAGGGTTACACCGGGGAGCTGTTTTTT | CASIREGYTGELFF
TRBJ2-5 | TRBD1 | TRBV5-1 | . | TGCGCCAGCAGCTTGGTGCCTAGGGACAGGGAAGAGACCCAGTACTTC | CASSLVPRDREETQYF
TRBJ2-1 | . | TRBV6-1 | . | TGTGCCAGCACGGCAGGGACTTACAATGAGCAGTTCTTC | CASTAGTYNEQFF
TRBJ1-3 | . | TRBV6-5 | . | TGTGCCAGCAGTTACGGGGCTTACTCTGGAAACACCATATATTTT | CASSYGAYSGNTIYF
TRBJ2-2 | TRBD2 | TRBV6-4 | . | TGTGCCAGCCTGGCTCAAGCGGGGGCCAACACCGGGGAGCTGTTTTTT | CASLAQAGANTGELFF
TRBJ2-1 | TRBD2 | TRBV4-3 | few | TGCGCCAGCAGCCAAGATTGGGGCGGGAGCTCCTACAATGAGCAGTTCTTC | CASSQDWGGSSYNEQFF
TRBJ1-2 | TRBD1 | TRBV7-9 | once | TGTGCCAGCAGCGGGGGACAGACTGATAACTATGGCTACACCTTC | CASSGGQTDNYGYTF
TRBJ1-1 | . | TRBV4-2 | . | TGTGCCAGCAGCCAAGAAGCAATTATGAACACTGAAGCTTTCTTT | CASSQEAIMNTEAFF
TRBJ2-7 | . | TRBV29-1 | . | TGCAGCGTGGTAGCCAGGGGCTCCTACGAGCAGTACTTC | CSVVARGSYEQYF
TRBJ2-1 | . | TRBV25-1 | few | TGTGCCAGCAGTGAATCGGGGTATACTGACAATGAGCAGTTCTTC | CASSESGYTDNEQFF
TRBJ2-1 | TRBD2 | TRBV6-4 | few | TGTGCCAGCAGTGAGGGGACTAGCGGGAGCAATGAGCAGTTCTTC | CASSEGTSGSNEQFF
TRBJ2-3 | TRBD2 | TRBV29-1 | . | TGCAGCTTCCGGGAGCGGGGGGCATCAGATACGCAGTATTTT | CSFRERGASDTQYF
TRBJ1-1 | . | TRBV5-1 | . | TGCGCCAGCAGTTTAAGGGGTTGGGGCACTGAAGCTTTCTTT | CASSLRGWGTEAFF
TRBJ1-5 | TRBD1 | TRBV4-3 | . | TGCGCCAGCAGCCAAGTGACAGGGGACCCGGGCAATCAGCCCCAGCATTTT | CASSQVTGDPGNQPQHF
TRBJ2-7 | . | TRBV4-3 | . | TGCGCCAGCAGCCAAGGACTTGCCAGCTCCTACGAGCAGTACTTC | CASSQGLASSYEQYF
TRBJ1-5 | TRBD1 | TRBV10-3 | . | TGTGCCATCAGTGAATGGGACAGGGATAGCAATCAGCCCCAGCATTTT | CAISEWDRDSNQPQHF
TRBJ2-3 | TRBD2 | TRBV7-2 | few | TGTGCCAGCAGCTTAGAGGTTGGCGGGGGAGCAGATACGCAGTATTTT | CASSLEVGGGADTQYF
TRBJ1-2 | TRBD1 | TRBV6-5 | . | TGTGCCACCGTGACAGGGTCGAAAGGCTACACCTTC | CATVTGSKGYTF
TRBJ1-2 | TRBD1 | TRBV5-4 | once | TGTGCCAGCAGCCCCCCTACAGGGACAGCTCTTTATGGCTACACCTTC | CASSPPTGTALYGYTF
TRBJ2-3 | TRBD2 | TRBV10-1 | . | TGCGCCAGCAGTGTTGCCAGCGGGAGGGATACAGATACGCAGTATTTT | CASSVASGRDTDTQYF
TRBJ1-2 | TRBD1 | TRBV6-5 | . | TGTGCCAGCAGAGCGTCGACAGGGGGAGACTATGGCTACACCTTC | CASRASTGGDYGYTF
TRBJ1-3 | . | TRBV6-5 | . | TGTGCCAGCAGTTACTTTACTGGAAACACCATATATTTT | CASSYFTGNTIYF
TRBJ2-3 | . | TRBV2 | . | TGTGCCAGCAGTGACCGACAGTCTAGCACAGATACGCAGTATTTT | CASSDRQSSTDTQYF
TRBJ2-5 | . | TRBV27 | once | TGTGCCAGCAGTTTCCGGCGCCGAAGCGGAGAGACCCAGTACTTC | CASSFRRRSGETQYF
TRBJ2-5 | . | TRBV28 | once | TGTGCCAGCAGCCCGAGGGAAAAGGCAGGAGAGACCCAGTACTTC | CASSPREKAGETQYF
TRBJ1-5 | TRBD1 | TRBV9 | . | TGTGCCAGCAGCGTAGGGACAGGGATAGGTCAGCCCCAGCATTTT | CASSVGTGIGQPQHF
TRBJ1-2 | . | TRBV18 | . | TGTGCCAGCTCACCCGACAGGAACTATGGCTACACCTTC | CASSPDRNYGYTF
TRBJ1-5 | . | TRBV7-8 | . | TGTGCCAGCAGCTTCTCAGGGCGGGGGCCGAATCAGCCCCAGCATTTT | CASSFSGRGPNQPQHF
TRBJ1-2 | TRBD1 | TRBV19 | few | TGTGCCAGTAGATCCCTACAGGGGGAAGGCTACACCTTC | CASRSLQGEGYTF
TRBJ1-2 | . | TRBV20-1 | . | TGCAGTGCTCCAGGGGCGAGTGGCTACACCTTC | CSAPGASGYTF
TRBJ2-6 | . | TRBV5-1 | . | TGCGCCAGCAGCCCGCGGGACGGTGTCTCTGGGGCCAACGTCCTGACTTTC | CASSPRDGVSGANVLTF
TRBJ2-7 | TRBD1 | TRBV19 | . | TGTGCCAGTAGTATGGGACAGGCATTCACCTACGAGCAGTACTTC | CASSMGQAFTYEQYF
TRBJ2-7 | TRBD1 | TRBV6-5 | . | TGTGCCAGCACCCGAATGACAGGGACGATCTACGAGCAGTACTTC | CASTRMTGTIYEQYF
TRBJ2-7 | . | TRBV5-1 | once | TGCGCCAGCAGCTTGGCCGCAGGATACGAGCAGTACTTC | CASSLAAGYEQYF
TRBJ2-1 | TRBD2 | TRBV2 | . | TGTGCCAGCAGCTCGGGGCCAGCGGGAGTTGGGAATGAGCAGTTCTTC | CASSSGPAGVGNEQFF
TRBJ1-2 | . | TRBV7-9 | many | TGTGCCAGCAGTGAGCAAGAGGGATATGGCTACACCTTC | CASSEQEGYGYTF
TRBJ2-7 | . | TRBV5-6 | . | TGTGCCAGCAGCCGAATGGGGGGACAGACCGAGCAGTACTTC | CASSRMGGQTEQYF
TRBJ2-3 | TRBD1 | TRBV11-2 | . | TGTGCCAGCAGAGGACAGGGATCAGATACGCAGTATTTT | CASRGQGSDTQYF
TRBJ1-2 | . | TRBV29-1 | . | TGCAGCGTTGAATCATTTAACTATGGCTACACCTTC | CSVESFNYGYTF
TRBJ2-7 | TRBD1 | TRBV10-1 | . | TGCGCCAGCAGTGGTCCGGGACAGGGGGCATACGAGCAGTACTTC | CASSGPGQGAYEQYF
TRBJ2-3 | TRBD2 | TRBV19 | . | TGTGCCAGCGTCTCTTCGGGACTAGCGGTCCTTGTCTCCCCTCCCGATACGCAGTATTTT | CASVSSGLAVLVSPPDTQYF
TRBJ2-3 | . | TRBV10-2 | . | TGCGCCAGCAGTCCCCTCGACAGTTACACAGATACGCAGTATTTT | CASSPLDSYTDTQYF